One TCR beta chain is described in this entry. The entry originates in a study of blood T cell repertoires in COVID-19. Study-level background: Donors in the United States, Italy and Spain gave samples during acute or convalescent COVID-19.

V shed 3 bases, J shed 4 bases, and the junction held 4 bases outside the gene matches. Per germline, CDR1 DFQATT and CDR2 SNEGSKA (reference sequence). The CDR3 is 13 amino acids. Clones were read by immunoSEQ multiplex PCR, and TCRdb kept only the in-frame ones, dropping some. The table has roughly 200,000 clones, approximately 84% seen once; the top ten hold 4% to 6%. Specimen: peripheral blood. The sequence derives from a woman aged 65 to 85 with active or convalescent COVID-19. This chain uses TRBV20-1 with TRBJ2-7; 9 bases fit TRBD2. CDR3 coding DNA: TGCAGTGCTAGTATTCTAGCGGGATACGAGCAGTACTTC. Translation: CSASILAGYEQYF.